This record concerns one T cell receptor (beta chain) sequence. These data come from a study of cytomegalovirus exposure and HLA in healthy donors. CDR1 is MDHEN, CDR2 SYDVKM, per germline. Trimming removed 6 bases from V and 4 bases from J; junction bases left unmatched: 12. The CDR3 spans 17 residues. Primers included in the PCR were 60 Vbeta and 13 Jbeta primers. TCRdb's table, derived via immunoSEQ multiplex PCR, lists solely in-frame clones and lacks some. The top ten clones hold 2.5% to 3% of a sample with over 200,000 clones, about two thirds of them seen once. Source material: PBMCs. This sequence originates from a man aged 35 to 55 in good health and CMV-seropositive. V gene TRBV28 combines with J gene TRBJ1-3; 10 positions match TRBD1. The DNA of the CDR3 is TGTGCCAGCAGCGTACGATTGGGACAGGGGAGGGGAAACACCATATATTTT. Its translation is CASSVRLGQGRGNTIYF.